This is a list of T cell receptor beta chains from one sample in a study of regulatory T cells in long-lasting Graves disease. Each CDR3 protein is one row after TCRdb ran MiXCR on the multiplex PCR reads. This table holds approximately 540,000 distinct CDR3 sequences, around 13% found once. The same data also went into a second study, on T cells in Graves' hyperthyroidism and ophthalmopathy.

This material consisted of peripheral blood mononuclear cells (PBMCs), taken at new diagnosis, from a patient treated with antithyroid drugs. Receptor source: a woman in her twenties or thirties with Graves disease. CDR3s include the opening cysteine and the closing phenylalanine or tryptophan. The D gene is left open where the match is weak. Rows may omit the clone size; those that give it use once, few, many or a size class.

d_call j_call clone_size v_call cdr3_nt cdr3_aa
NA TRBJ2-1 few TRBV12-3/TRBV12-4 TGTGCCAGCAGCCGAACTAGTGAGCAGTTCTTC CASSRTSEQFF
TRBD2 TRBJ2-1 NA TRBV12-3/TRBV12-4 TGTGCCAGCAGTTTAGAGCTAGCGGGAGGCTATGAGCAGTTCTTC CASSLELAGGYEQFF
NA TRBJ2-7 many TRBV6-2/TRBV6-3 TGTGCCAGCAGGCCATCGGGGGCAAGCTACGAGCAGTACTTC CASRPSGASYEQYF
TRBD2 TRBJ2-5 NA TRBV4-1 TGCGCCAGCAGCCAAGGGACACGACTAGCGGGGACACAAGAGACCCAGTACTTC CASSQGTRLAGTQETQYF
NA TRBJ1-2 many TRBV27 TGTGCCAGCAGTTTATCGGCCGGGAATGGCTACACCTTC CASSLSAGNGYTF
NA TRBJ2-7 many TRBV7-9 TGTGCCAGCAGCTTAGTAGGCGGAAGGCAGTACTTC CASSLVGGRQYF
NA TRBJ2-7 NA TRBV19 TGTGCCAGTAGTATAGAGGGCAGCCCCCTGGACCCCGCCGGGAGTTACGAGCAGTACTTC CASSIEGSPLDPAGSYEQYF
TRBD1 TRBJ1-2 many TRBV19 TGTGCCAGCTTATCTGGTGGGACAGGGGATGTTGATGGCTACACCTTC CASLSGGTGDVDGYTF
TRBD2 TRBJ2-3 many TRBV4-1 TGCGCCAGCAGCCAAGAGCTAGCGGGAGCAGATACGCAGTATTTT CASSQELAGADTQYF
NA TRBJ1-5 few TRBV27 TGTGCCAGCCAGTCTCTAGAGGCGGGCAATCAGCCCCAGCATTTT CASQSLEAGNQPQHF
NA TRBJ1-2 NA TRBV29-1 TGCAGCGTTGCGGGATCTAACTATGGCTACACCTTC CSVAGSNYGYTF
NA TRBJ2-7 NA TRBV14 TGTGCCAGCAGCCAAGGGTTGTCAGTTTACGAGCAGTACTTC CASSQGLSVYEQYF
NA TRBJ2-3 NA TRBV29-1 TGCAGCGGGAAGCGGGATACAAGGGGGGCGCAGTATTTT CSGKRDTRGAQYF
NA TRBJ1-2 many TRBV5-6 TGTGCCAGCAGCTTAACAGGGCAGGATTTCGGCTACACCTTC CASSLTGQDFGYTF
TRBD2 TRBJ2-1 many TRBV27 TGTGCCAGTAGCGGGAGGGGTTACAATGAGCAGTTCTTC CASSGRGYNEQFF
NA TRBJ1-2 many TRBV9 TGTGCCAGCTCGGGGGGGCCCGGCTATGGCTACACCTTC CASSGGPGYGYTF
NA TRBJ1-5 NA TRBV5-1 TGCGCCAGCAGCTTGGTGGACAGTAGCAATCAGCCCCAGCATTTT CASSLVDSSNQPQHF
NA TRBJ1-2 many TRBV7-2 TGTGCCAGCAGCGGACGTAACTATGGCTACACCTTC CASSGRNYGYTF
NA TRBJ2-6 many TRBV3-1 TGTGCCAGCAGCCAGGGATCTGGGGCCAACGTCCTGACTTTC CASSQGSGANVLTF
NA TRBJ1-4 many TRBV18 TGTGCCAGCTCCTTGCGGGGACTCGCCGGGACTAATGAAAAACTGTTTTTT CASSLRGLAGTNEKLFF
NA TRBJ2-1 many TRBV30 TGTGCCTGGAGTGTCATTTCGGATGAGCAGTTCTTC CAWSVISDEQFF
TRBD2 TRBJ2-3 many TRBV29-1 TGCAGCGTTTTAGCGGGCCTCCACACAGATACGCAGTATTTT CSVLAGLHTDTQYF
TRBD2 TRBJ2-5 many TRBV18 TGTGCCAGCTCACCACGACTAGCGTTACAAGAGACCCAGTACTTC CASSPRLALQETQYF
TRBD1 TRBJ1-3 many TRBV2 TGTGCCAGCAGTTCCCCGGGACAGCCATCTGGAAACACCATATATTTT CASSSPGQPSGNTIYF
TRBD2 TRBJ2-2 few TRBV5-1 TGCGCCAGCAGCCCTCAACTAGCGCCCGGGGAGCTGTTTTTT CASSPQLAPGELFF
NA TRBJ2-7 many TRBV6-5 TGTGCCAGCAGTTACGGGATGGGTTCCCACGAGCAGTACTTC CASSYGMGSHEQYF
TRBD2 TRBJ2-7 NA TRBV27 TGTGCCAGCAGTTTATCCCTAAGCGGGAGAGGGGCCTACGAGCAGTACTTC CASSLSLSGRGAYEQYF
NA TRBJ1-1 NA TRBV12-3/TRBV12-4 NA CASSTSRGTRRNIQYFGAGIQAFF
TRBD2 TRBJ2-7 many TRBV7-9 TGTGCCAGCAGCTTGGGACTAGCGGGAGCTGGGGAGCAGTACTTC CASSLGLAGAGEQYF
NA TRBJ1-1 many TRBV15 TGTGCCACCAGCAGAGATCCCCGGCTGTTGACTGAAGCTTTCTTT CATSRDPRLLTEAFF
NA TRBJ2-3 many TRBV15 TGTGCCACCAGCAGAGATCATGGGACTCCAATCACAGATACGCAGTATTTT CATSRDHGTPITDTQYF
NA TRBJ1-5 many TRBV24-1 TGTGCCACCAGTGATCCCGGGGAACGCAATCAGCCCCAGCATTTT CATSDPGERNQPQHF
NA TRBJ2-2 many TRBV5-5 TGTGCCAGCAGCTTGAGGCAGCGCTCGAACACCGGGGAGCTGTTTTTT CASSLRQRSNTGELFF
TRBD1 TRBJ2-4 few TRBV20-1 TGCAGTGCTGTCGGGACAGGGTCAGACATTCAGTACTTC CSAVGTGSDIQYF
NA TRBJ2-1 many TRBV7-9 TGTGCCAGCAGCTTAGCGATTTCGACCCGCAGGAATGAGCAGTTCTTC CASSLAISTRRNEQFF
NA TRBJ1-1 many TRBV2 TGTGCCAGCAGTGTCGGTATGTGGACTGAAGCTTTCTTT CASSVGMWTEAFF